Included here is one T cell receptor beta chain sequence, with context. These data are taken from a study of identical twins. The CDR3 is made up of 13 amino acids. In TCRdb, the 5' RACE reads were re-called with MiXCR into one record per CDR3 protein. The profile covers around 960,000 distinct CDR3 sequences, with 9% to 15% appearing a single time and around 1.5% taken by the ten largest. These data were also filed under a second study, of yellow fever vaccine responses in identical twins.

The sequenced sample consisted of PBMCs. The receptor comes from a woman younger than 30 in good health. The rearrangement joins TRBV21-1 to TRBJ2-1. TRBV21-1 is a pseudogene segment. CDR3 nucleotide sequence: TGTGCCAGCAGCAAAGTACAACGAGGTGAGCAGTTCTTC. It codes for CASSKVQRGEQFF.